This T cell receptor (beta chain) was identified during a study of CD8 T cells in ankylosing spondylitis. Findings of the study overall: Peripheral blood held disease-linked clones only at relatively low frequency, and these were CD8+. Enrichment of disease-linked clones was reportedly significant in matched ankylosing spondylitis synovial fluid.

TCRdb re-analysed the 5' RACE reads in MiXCR, keeping a single row per CDR3 protein. The table shows tens of thousands of distinct CDR3 sequences, with 11% occurring only once. This clonotype was recorded at least ten times. What it binds is unknown. The CDR3 is made up of 16 amino acids. Per the germline V gene, CDR1 is SQVTM and CDR2 is ANQGSEA. Between the trimmed V and J ends, which lost 3 bases and 0 bases, there was a span of 12 bases. The source of this sequence is a male donor with ankylosing spondylitis or in good health (not recorded which). Sequenced input: blood, either unsorted or a sorted T cell fraction (not recorded which). The chain has TRBV29-1 and TRBJ2-6, with D unresolved. The CDR3 DNA is TGCAGCGTTGAGGCGGCACCTTACTCTGGGGCCAACGTCCTGACTTTC. It is translated as CSVEAAPYSGANVLTF. Drawing the rest from reference TRBV29-1 and TRBJ2-6, the complete variable domain is SAVISQKPSRDICQRGTSLTIQCQVDSQVTMMFWYRQQPGQSLTLIATANQGSEATYESGFVIDKFPISRPNLTFSTLTVSNMSPEDSSIYLCSVEAAPYSGANVLTFGAGSRLTVL.